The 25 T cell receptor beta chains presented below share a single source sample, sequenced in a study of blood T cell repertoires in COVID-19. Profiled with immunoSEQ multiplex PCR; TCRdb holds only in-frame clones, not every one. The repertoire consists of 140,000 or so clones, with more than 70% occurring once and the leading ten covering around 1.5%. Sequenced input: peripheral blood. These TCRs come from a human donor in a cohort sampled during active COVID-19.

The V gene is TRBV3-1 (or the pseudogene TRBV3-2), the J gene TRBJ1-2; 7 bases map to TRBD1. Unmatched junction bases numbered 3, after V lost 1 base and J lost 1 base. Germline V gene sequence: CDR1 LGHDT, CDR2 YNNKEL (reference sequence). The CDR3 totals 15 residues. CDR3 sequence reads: CASSQGYRGNYGYTF. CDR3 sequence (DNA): TGTGCCAGCAGCCAAGGCTACAGGGGTAACTATGGCTACACCTTC.

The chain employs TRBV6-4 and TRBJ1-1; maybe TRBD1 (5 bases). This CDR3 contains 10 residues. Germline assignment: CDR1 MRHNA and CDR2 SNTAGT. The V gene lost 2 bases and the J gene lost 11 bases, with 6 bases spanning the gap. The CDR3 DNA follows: TGTGCCAGCAGTGACAGACAGGCTTTCTTT. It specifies CASSDRQAFF.

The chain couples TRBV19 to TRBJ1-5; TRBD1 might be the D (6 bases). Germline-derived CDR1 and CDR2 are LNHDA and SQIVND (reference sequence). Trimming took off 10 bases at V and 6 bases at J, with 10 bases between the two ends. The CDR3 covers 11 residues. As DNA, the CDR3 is TGTGCCAAAACAGGGATTCAGCCCCAGCATTTT. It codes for CAKTGIQPQHF.

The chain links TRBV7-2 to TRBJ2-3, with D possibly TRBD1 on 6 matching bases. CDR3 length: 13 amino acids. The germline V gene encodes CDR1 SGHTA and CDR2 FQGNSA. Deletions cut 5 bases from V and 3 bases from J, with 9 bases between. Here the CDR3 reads CASSLDRTDTQYF. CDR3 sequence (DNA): TGTGCCAGCAGCCTGGACAGAACAGATACGCAGTATTTT.

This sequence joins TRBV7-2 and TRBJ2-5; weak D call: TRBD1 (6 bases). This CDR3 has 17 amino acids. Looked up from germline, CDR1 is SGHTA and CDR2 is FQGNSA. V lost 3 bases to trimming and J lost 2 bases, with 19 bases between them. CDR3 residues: CASSFPLKQGRQETQYF. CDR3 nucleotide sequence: TGTGCCAGCAGCTTCCCCCTGAAACAGGGAAGACAAGAGACCCAGTACTTC.

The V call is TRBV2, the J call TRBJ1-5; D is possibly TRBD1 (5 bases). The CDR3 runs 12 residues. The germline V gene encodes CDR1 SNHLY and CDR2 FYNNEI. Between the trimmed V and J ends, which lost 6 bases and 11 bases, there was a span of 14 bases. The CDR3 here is CASRGTGTAQHF. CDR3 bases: TGTGCCAGCAGGGGAACAGGCACAGCCCAGCATTTT. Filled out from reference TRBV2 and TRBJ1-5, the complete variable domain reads EPEVTQTPSHQVTQMGQEVILRCVPISNHLYFYWYRQILGQKVEFLVSFYNNEISEKSEIFDDQFSVERPDGSNFTLKIRSTKLEDSAMYFCASRGTGTAQHFGDGTRLSIL.

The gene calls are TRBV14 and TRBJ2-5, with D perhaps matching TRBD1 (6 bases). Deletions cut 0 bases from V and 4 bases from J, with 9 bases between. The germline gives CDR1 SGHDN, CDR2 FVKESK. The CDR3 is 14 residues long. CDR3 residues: CASSQDVGGETQYF. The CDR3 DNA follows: TGTGCCAGCAGCCAAGATGTAGGGGGAGAGACCCAGTACTTC.

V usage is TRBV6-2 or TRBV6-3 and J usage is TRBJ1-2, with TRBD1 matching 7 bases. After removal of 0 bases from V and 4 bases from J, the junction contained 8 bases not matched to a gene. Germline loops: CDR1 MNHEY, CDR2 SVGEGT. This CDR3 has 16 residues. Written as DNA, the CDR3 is TGTGCCAGCAGTTACTCGTTGATAGGGACAGTCTATGGCTACACCTTC. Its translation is CASSYSLIGTVYGYTF.

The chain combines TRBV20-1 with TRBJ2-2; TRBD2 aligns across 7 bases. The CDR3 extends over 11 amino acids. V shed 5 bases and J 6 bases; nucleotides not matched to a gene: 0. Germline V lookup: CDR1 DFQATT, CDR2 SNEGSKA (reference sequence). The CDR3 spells CSARGAGELFF. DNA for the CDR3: TGCAGTGCTCGGGGGGCCGGGGAGCTGTTTTTT.

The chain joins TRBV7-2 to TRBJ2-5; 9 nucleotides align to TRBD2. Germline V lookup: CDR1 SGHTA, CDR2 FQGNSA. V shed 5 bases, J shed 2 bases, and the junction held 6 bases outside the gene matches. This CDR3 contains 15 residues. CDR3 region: CASSPRLAVQETQYF. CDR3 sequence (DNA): TGTGCCAGCAGCCCACGACTAGCGGTACAAGAGACCCAGTACTTC.

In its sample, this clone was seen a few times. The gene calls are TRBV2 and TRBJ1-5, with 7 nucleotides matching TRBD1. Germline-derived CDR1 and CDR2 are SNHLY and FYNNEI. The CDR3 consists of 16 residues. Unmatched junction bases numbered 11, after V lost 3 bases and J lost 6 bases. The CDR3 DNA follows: TGTGCCAGCAGTGACGGGACAGACCTCTTCCGTCAGCCCCAGCATTTT. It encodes CASSDGTDLFRQPQHF.

CDR3 region: CASSFGGAGEKLFF. The CDR3 DNA reads TGTGCCAGCAGTTTTGGAGGGGCGGGGGAAAAACTGTTTTTT. The chain has TRBV27 and TRBJ1-4, with D perhaps matching TRBD1 (5 bases). The CDR3 contains 14 residues. Between the trimmed V and J ends, which lost 3 bases and 8 bases, there was a span of 13 bases. Germline V CDR1 and CDR2: MNHEY, SMNVEV (reference sequence).

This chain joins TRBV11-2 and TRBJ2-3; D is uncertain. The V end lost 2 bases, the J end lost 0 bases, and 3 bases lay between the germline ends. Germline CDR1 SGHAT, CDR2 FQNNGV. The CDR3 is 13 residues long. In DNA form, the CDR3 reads TGTGCCAGCAGCTTAATAAGCACAGATACGCAGTATTTT. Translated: CASSLISTDTQYF.

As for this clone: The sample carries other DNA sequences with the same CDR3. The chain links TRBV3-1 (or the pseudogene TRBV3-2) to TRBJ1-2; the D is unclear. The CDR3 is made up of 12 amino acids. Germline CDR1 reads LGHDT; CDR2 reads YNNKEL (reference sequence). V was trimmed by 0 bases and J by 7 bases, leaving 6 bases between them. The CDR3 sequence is CASSQERGGYTF. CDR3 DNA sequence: TGTGCCAGCAGCCAAGAGCGGGGTGGCTACACCTTC.

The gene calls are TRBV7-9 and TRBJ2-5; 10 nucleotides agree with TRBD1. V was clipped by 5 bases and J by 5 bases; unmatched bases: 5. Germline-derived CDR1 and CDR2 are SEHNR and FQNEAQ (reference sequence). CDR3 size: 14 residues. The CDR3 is CASSRTGGRETQYF. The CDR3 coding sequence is TGTGCCAGCAGCCGGACAGGGGGAAGGGAGACCCAGTACTTC.

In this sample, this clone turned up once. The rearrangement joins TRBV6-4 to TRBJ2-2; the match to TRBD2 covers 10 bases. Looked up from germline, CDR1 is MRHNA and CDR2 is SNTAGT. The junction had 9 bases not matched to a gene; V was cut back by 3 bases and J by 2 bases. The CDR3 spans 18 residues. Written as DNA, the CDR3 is TGTGCCAGCAGTGATGGACCCCCTAGCGGGGGAAACACCGGGGAGCTGTTTTTT. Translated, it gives CASSDGPPSGGNTGELFF.

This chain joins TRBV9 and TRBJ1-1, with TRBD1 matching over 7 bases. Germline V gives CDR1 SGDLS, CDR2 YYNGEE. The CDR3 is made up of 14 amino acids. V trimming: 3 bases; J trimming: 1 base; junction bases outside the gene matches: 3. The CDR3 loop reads CASSGRTGNTEAFF. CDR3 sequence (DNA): TGTGCCAGCAGCGGAAGGACAGGGAACACTGAAGCTTTCTTT.

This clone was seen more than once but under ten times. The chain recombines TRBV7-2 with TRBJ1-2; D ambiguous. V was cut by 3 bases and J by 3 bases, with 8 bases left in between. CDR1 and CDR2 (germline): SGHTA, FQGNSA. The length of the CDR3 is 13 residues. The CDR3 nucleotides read TGTGCCAGCAGCTTCTCGCCGGACTATGGCTACACCTTC. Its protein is CASSFSPDYGYTF.

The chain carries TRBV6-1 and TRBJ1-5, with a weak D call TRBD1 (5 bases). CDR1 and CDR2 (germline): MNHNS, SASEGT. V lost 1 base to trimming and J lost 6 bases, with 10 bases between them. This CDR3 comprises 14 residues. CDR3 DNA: TGTGCCAGCAGTGAAGGGGGCGAGGTTCAGCCCCAGCATTTT. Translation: CASSEGGEVQPQHF.

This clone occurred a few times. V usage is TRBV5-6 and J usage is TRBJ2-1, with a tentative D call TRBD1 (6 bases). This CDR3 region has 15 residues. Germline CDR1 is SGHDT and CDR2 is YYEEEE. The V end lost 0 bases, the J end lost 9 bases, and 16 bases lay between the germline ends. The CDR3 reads CASSLEWGPTREQFF. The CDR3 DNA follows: TGTGCCAGCAGCTTGGAATGGGGGCCTACTCGTGAGCAGTTCTTC.

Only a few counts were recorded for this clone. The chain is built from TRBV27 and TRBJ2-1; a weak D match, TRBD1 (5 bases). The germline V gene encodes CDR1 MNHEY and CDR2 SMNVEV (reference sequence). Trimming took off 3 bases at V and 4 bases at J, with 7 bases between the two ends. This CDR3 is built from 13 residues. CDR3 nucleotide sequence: TGTGCCAGCAGTTTTGACAGATACAATGAGCAGTTCTTC. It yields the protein CASSFDRYNEQFF.

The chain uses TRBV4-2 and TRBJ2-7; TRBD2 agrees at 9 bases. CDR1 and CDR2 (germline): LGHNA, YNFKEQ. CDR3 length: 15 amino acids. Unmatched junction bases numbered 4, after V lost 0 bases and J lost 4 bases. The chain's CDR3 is CASSQDTSGWYEQYF. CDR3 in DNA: TGTGCCAGCAGCCAAGATACTAGCGGGTGGTACGAGCAGTACTTC.

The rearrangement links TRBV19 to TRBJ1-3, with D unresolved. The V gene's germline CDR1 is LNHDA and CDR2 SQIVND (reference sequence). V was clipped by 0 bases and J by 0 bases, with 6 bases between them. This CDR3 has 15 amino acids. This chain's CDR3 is CASSIDLFSGNTIYF. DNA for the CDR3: TGTGCCAGTAGTATAGATCTGTTCTCTGGAAACACCATATATTTT.

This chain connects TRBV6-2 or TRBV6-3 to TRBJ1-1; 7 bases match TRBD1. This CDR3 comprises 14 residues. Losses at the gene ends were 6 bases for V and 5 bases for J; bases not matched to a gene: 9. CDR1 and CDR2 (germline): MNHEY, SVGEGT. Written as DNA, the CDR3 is TGTGCCAGCAGCCGTACGACAGGGACGACTGAAGCTTTCTTT. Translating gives CASSRTTGTTEAFF.

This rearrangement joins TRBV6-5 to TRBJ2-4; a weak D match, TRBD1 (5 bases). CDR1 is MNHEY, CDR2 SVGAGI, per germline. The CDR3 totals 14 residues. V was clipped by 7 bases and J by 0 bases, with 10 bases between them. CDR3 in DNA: TGTGCCAGCACCTCGGACATAGCCAAAAACATTCAGTACTTC. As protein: CASTSDIAKNIQYF.